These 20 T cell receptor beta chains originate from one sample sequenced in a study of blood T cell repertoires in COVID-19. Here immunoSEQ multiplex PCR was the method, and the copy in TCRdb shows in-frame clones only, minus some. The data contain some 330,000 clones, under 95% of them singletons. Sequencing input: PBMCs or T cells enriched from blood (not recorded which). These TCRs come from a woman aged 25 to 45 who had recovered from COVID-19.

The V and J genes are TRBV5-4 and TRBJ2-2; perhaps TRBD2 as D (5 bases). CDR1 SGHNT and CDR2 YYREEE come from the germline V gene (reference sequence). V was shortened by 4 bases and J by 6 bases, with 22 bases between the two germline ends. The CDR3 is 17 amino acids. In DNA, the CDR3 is TGTGCCAGCAGCGCCCCGGGGTCACGCCGGGAACCCGGGGAGCTGTTTTTT. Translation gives CASSAPGSRREPGELFF. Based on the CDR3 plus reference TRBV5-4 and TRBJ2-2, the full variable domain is ETGVTQSPTHLIKTRGQQVTLRCSSQSGHNTVSWYQQALGQGPQFIFQYYREEENGRGNFPPRFSGLQFPNYSSELNVNALELDDSALYLCASSAPGSRREPGELFFGEGSRLTVL.

CDR3 in DNA: TGTGCCAGCAGCTTGGGGCACGGGACTAAGGGTCAGCCCCAGCATTTT. Protein sequence: CASSLGHGTKGQPQHF. The chain uses TRBV7-9 and TRBJ1-5; TRBD1 might be the D (5 bases). Trimming removed 3 bases from V and 6 bases from J, with 18 bases in between. The germline CDR1 and CDR2 sequences are SEHNR and FQNEAQ (reference sequence). CDR3 length: 16 amino acids.

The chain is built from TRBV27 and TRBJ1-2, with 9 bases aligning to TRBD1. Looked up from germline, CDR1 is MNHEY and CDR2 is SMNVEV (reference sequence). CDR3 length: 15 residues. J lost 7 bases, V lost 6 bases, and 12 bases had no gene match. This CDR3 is CASRNSAGQGSGYTF. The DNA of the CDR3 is TGTGCCAGCAGGAATTCCGCGGGACAGGGAAGTGGCTACACCTTC.

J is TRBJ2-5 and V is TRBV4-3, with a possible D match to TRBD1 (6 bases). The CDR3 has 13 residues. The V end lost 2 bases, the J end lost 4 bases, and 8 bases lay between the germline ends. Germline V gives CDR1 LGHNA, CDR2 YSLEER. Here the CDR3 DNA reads TGCGCCAGCAGCCAATGGACAGCAGAGACCCAGTACTTC. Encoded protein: CASSQWTAETQYF.

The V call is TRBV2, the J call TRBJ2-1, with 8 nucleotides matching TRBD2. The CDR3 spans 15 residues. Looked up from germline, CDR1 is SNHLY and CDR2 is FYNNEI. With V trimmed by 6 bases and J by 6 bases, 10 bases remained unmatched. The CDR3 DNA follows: TGTGCCAGCAGCTTTTCTAGCGGGTCTAGCAATGAGCAGTTCTTC. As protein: CASSFSSGSSNEQFF.

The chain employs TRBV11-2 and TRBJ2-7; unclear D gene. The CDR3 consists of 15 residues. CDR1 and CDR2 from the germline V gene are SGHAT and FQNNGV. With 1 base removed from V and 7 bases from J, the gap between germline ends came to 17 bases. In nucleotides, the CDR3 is TGTGCCAGCAGCTTAGTCCTTGGCCAGTTGATAGAGCAGTACTTC. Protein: CASSLVLGQLIEQYF.

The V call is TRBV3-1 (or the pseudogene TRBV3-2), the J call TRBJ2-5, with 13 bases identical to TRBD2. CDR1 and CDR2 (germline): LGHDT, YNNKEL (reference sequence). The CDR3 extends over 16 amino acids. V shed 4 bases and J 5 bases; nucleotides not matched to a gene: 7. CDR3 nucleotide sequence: TGTGCCAGCAGCCCTGGGACTAGCGGGGTAGGGGAGACCCAGTACTTC. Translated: CASSPGTSGVGETQYF.

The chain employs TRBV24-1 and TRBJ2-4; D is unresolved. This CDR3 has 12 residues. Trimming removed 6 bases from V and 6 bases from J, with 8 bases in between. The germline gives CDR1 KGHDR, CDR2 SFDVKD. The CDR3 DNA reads TGTGCCACCAGTCAGGTCGGAAACATTCAGTACTTC. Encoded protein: CATSQVGNIQYF.

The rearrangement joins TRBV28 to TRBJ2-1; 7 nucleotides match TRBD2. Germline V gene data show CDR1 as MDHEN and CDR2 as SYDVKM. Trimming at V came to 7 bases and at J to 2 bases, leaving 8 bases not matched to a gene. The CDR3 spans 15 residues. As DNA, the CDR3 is TGTGCCAGCATTGTGGGGGGGGTTACCTACAATGAGCAGTTCTTC. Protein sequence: CASIVGGVTYNEQFF. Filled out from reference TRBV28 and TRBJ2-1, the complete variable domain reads DVKVTQSSRYLVKRTGEKVFLECVQDMDHENMFWYRQDPGLGLRLIYFSYDVKMKEKGDIPEGYSVSREKKERFSLILESASTNQTSMYLCASIVGGVTYNEQFFGPGTRLTVL.

The CDR3 sequence is CSGGWKKEAFF. The DNA for the CDR3 is TGCAGTGGCGGGTGGAAAAAAGAAGCTTTCTTT. V and J are TRBV20-1 and TRBJ1-1, with unresolved D. The V gene's germline CDR1 is DFQATT and CDR2 SNEGSKA (reference sequence). CDR3 size: 11 residues. Trimming took 7 bases from V and 8 from J, leaving 14 bases between them.

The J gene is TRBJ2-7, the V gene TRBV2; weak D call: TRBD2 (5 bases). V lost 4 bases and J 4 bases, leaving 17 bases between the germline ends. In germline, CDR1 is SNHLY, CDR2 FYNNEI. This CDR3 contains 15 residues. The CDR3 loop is CASSVGLGRGYEQYF. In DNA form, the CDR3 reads TGTGCCAGCAGTGTCGGCCTAGGACGGGGATACGAGCAGTACTTC.

The CDR3: CASSLGSSGRPAGELFF. The CDR3 DNA reads TGTGCCAGCAGCTTGGGGTCTAGCGGGAGACCCGCCGGGGAGCTGTTTTTT. The chain employs TRBV5-4 and TRBJ2-2, with 10 positions matching TRBD2. J gave up 6 bases and V 0 bases, and 8 bases lay outside the gene matches. CDR1 is SGHNT and CDR2 is YYREEE in the germline V gene (reference sequence). The CDR3 is 17 residues long.

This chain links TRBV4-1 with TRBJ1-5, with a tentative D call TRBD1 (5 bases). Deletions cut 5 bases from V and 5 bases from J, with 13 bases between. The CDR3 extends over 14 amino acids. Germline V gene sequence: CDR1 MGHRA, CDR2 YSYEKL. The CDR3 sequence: CASSTVQADQPQHF. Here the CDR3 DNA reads TGCGCCAGCAGCACGGTACAGGCAGATCAGCCCCAGCATTTT.

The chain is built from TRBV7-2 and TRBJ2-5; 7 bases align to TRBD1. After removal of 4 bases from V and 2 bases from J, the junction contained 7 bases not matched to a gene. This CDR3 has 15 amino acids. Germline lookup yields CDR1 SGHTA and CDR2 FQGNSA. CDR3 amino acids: CASSSGTVLQETQYF. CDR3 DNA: TGTGCCAGCAGCTCCGGGACAGTCTTACAAGAGACCCAGTACTTC.

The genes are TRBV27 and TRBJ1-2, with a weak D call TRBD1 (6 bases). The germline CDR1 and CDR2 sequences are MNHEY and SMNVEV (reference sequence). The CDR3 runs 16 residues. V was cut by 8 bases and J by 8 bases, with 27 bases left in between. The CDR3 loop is CASRSFRGRSLGGYTF. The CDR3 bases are TGTGCCAGCCGATCGTTCAGGGGTAGGAGTTTAGGCGGCTACACCTTC.

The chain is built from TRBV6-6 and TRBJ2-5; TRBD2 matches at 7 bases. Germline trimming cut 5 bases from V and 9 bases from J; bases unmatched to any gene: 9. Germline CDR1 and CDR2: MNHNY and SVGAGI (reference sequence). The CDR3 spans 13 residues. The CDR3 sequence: CASSQRLGGAQYF. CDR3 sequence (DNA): TGTGCCAGCAGTCAACGCTTGGGAGGGGCCCAGTACTTC.

DNA for the CDR3: TGTGCCAGCAGCGCCCTCGGTGGGGGGGCCGGTGAAAACATTCAGTACTTC. Translated, it gives CASSALGGGAGENIQYF. The gene calls are TRBV9 and TRBJ2-4; possibly TRBD2 for D (7 bases). This CDR3 has 17 residues. Germline V gene lookup returns CDR1 SGDLS and CDR2 YYNGEE. V lost 3 bases and J 5 bases, leaving 21 bases between the germline ends.

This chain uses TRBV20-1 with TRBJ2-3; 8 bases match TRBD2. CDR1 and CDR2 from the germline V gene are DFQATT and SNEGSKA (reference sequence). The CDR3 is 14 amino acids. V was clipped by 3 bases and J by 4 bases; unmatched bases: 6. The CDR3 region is CSASPSSGPDTQYF. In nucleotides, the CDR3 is TGCAGTGCTAGTCCGTCTAGCGGGCCAGATACGCAGTATTTT.

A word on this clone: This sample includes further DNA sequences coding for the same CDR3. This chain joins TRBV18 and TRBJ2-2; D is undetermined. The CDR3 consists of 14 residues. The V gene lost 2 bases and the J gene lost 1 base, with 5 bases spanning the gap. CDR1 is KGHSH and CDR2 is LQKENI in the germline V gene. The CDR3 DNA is TGTGCCAGCTCACCAGGGCAGAACACCGGGGAGCTGTTTTTT. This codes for CASSPGQNTGELFF.

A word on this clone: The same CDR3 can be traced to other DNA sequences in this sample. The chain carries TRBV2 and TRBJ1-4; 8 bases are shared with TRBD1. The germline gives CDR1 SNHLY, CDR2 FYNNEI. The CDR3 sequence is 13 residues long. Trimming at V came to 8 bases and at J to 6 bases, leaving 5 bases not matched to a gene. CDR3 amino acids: CASAGTGDEKLFF. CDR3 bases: TGTGCCAGCGCCGGGACAGGCGATGAAAAACTGTTTTTT.